What follows are 21 T cell receptor beta chains derived from one specimen sequenced in a study of blood T cell repertoires in COVID-19. TCRdb's table, derived via immunoSEQ multiplex PCR, lists solely in-frame clones and lacks some. The sample records around 170,000 clones, more than 70% being singletons. The specimen was peripheral blood. The receptors come from a woman in her twenties or thirties with acute or convalescent COVID-19.

The chain links TRBV21-1 to TRBJ2-3; the table's D call TRBD1 went unverified against the DNA. TRBV21-1 is deemed a pseudogene. The CDR3 sequence is 15 residues long. Here the CDR3 DNA reads TGTGCCAGCACAGGGGTGGGGACGGTGACAGATACGCAGTATTTT. Its translation: CASTGVGTVTDTQYF.

V is TRBV5-1 and J is TRBJ2-3, with D perhaps TRBD1 (5 bases). The length of the CDR3 is 15 residues. Germline assignment: CDR1 SGHRS and CDR2 YFSETQ. Trimming cost V 0 bases and J 0 bases, with 8 bases left between them. The chain's CDR3 is CASSLAGISTDTQYF. The CDR3 DNA follows: TGCGCCAGCAGCTTGGCAGGGATTAGCACAGATACGCAGTATTTT.

The V and J genes are TRBV19 and TRBJ2-7; 10 nucleotides match TRBD2. This CDR3 spans 16 amino acids. Germline loops: CDR1 LNHDA, CDR2 SQIVND (reference sequence). V gave up 6 bases and J gave up 2 bases; unmatched junction bases: 10. The CDR3 sequence is CASRRTTSGDTYEQYF. The DNA of the CDR3 is TGTGCCAGTAGGAGAACAACTAGCGGGGATACCTACGAGCAGTACTTC.

The genes are TRBV14 and TRBJ2-1; D not resolved. CDR3 length equals 15 residues. Germline loops: CDR1 SGHDN, CDR2 FVKESK. The germline V and J ends were trimmed by 1 base and 4 bases, with 11 bases remaining between them. CDR3 residues: CASSQASWQYNEQFF. In DNA form, the CDR3 reads TGTGCCAGCAGCCAAGCTTCCTGGCAATACAATGAGCAGTTCTTC.

The chain carries TRBV28 and TRBJ2-1; the D is unclear. The CDR3 has 13 amino acids. Germline V gives CDR1 MDHEN, CDR2 SYDVKM. V lost 8 bases to trimming and J lost 1 base, with 9 bases between them. As DNA, the CDR3 is TGTGCCAGCGAAACAATGTCCTACAATGAGCAGTTCTTC. Translating gives CASETMSYNEQFF.

The rearrangement joins TRBV11-2 to TRBJ2-1, with 9 bases lining up with TRBD2. CDR1 is SGHAT, CDR2 FQNNGV, per germline. V lost 3 bases to trimming and J lost 9 bases; unmatched junction nucleotides: 12. The CDR3 has 16 amino acids. The CDR3 sequence: CASSFSPSGKSGEQFF. The CDR3 bases are TGTGCCAGCAGCTTTTCACCTAGCGGGAAATCGGGTGAGCAGTTCTTC.

This chain links TRBV19 with TRBJ1-2; D is ambiguous. This CDR3 has 14 residues. Germline V gives CDR1 LNHDA, CDR2 SQIVND (reference sequence). V dropped 3 bases and J dropped 2 bases, with 10 bases sitting between them. In DNA, the CDR3 is TGTGCCAGTAGTATTGTCCAGGCGAACTATGGCTACACCTTC. It codes for CASSIVQANYGYTF.

This sequence joins TRBV28 and TRBJ1-1; 7 positions match TRBD1. The CDR3 consists of 12 residues. The junction had 6 bases not matched to a gene; V was cut back by 2 bases and J by 12 bases. CDR1 and CDR2 (germline): MDHEN, SYDVKM. The CDR3 DNA is TGTGCCAGCAGTTTAAGACAGGGAAAAACTTTCTTT. Translation: CASSLRQGKTFF.

The chain joins TRBV7-8 to TRBJ1-4; 7 bases map to TRBD1. V trimming: 3 bases; J trimming: 6 bases; junction bases outside the gene matches: 10. Germline V gene sequence: CDR1 SGHVS, CDR2 FQNEAQ. The length of the CDR3 is 16 residues. CDR3 nucleotide sequence: TGTGCCAGCAGCTTCAGCCCGGGACAGAACTATGAAAAACTGTTTTTT. Translated: CASSFSPGQNYEKLFF.

This clone occurred a few times. The CDR3 sequence is CASRPGTSGIQADTQYF. The DNA for the CDR3 is TGTGCCAGCAGACCTGGGACTAGCGGGATTCAGGCAGATACGCAGTATTTT. The chain uses TRBV5-4 and TRBJ2-3; TRBD2 agrees at 13 bases. V dropped 5 bases and J dropped 4; count of bases not matched to a gene: 10. From germline, CDR1 is SGHNT and CDR2 YYREEE (reference sequence). There are 17 residues in the CDR3. The variable domain in full, completed from reference TRBV5-4 and TRBJ2-3, reads ETGVTQSPTHLIKTRGQQVTLRCSSQSGHNTVSWYQQALGQGPQFIFQYYREEENGRGNFPPRFSGLQFPNYSSELNVNALELDDSALYLCASRPGTSGIQADTQYFGPGTRLTVL.

The chain has TRBV15 and TRBJ2-2, with 9 bases that match TRBD1. Losses at the gene ends were 1 base for V and 0 bases for J; bases not matched to a gene: 6. Germline-derived CDR1 and CDR2 are LNHNV and YYDKDF (reference sequence). CDR3 size: 18 residues. The chain's CDR3 is CATSRASGQGANTGELFF. The CDR3 DNA reads as TGTGCCACCAGCAGAGCTTCGGGACAGGGTGCGAACACCGGGGAGCTGTTTTTT.

This clone was seen a single time. The chain is built from TRBV3-1 (or the pseudogene TRBV3-2) and TRBJ2-2, with D possibly TRBD1 on 5 matching bases. Trimming shortened V by 4 bases and J by 5 bases, and 8 bases separated the two germline ends. The germline V gene encodes CDR1 LGHDT and CDR2 YNNKEL (reference sequence). The CDR3 extends over 13 amino acids. CDR3 amino acids: CASSLTETGELFF. The DNA of the CDR3 is TGTGCCAGCAGCCTGACAGAGACCGGGGAGCTGTTTTTT.

The chain is built from TRBV7-8 and TRBJ2-2, with TRBD1 matching 9 bases. Germline V gene sequence: CDR1 SGHVS, CDR2 FQNEAQ. The CDR3 extends over 15 amino acids. The V gene end was trimmed by 4 bases and the J gene end by 7 bases; junction bases not matched to a gene: 7. CDR3 amino acids: CASSSGTGPHGELFF. CDR3 nucleotide sequence: TGTGCCAGCAGCTCAGGGACAGGGCCCCACGGGGAGCTGTTTTTT.

The chain joins TRBV7-9 to TRBJ2-7; D may be TRBD1 (6 bases). Germline V gene data show CDR1 as SEHNR and CDR2 as FQNEAQ (reference sequence). Trimming shortened V by 5 bases and J by 9 bases, and 17 bases separated the two germline ends. The CDR3 runs 13 residues. The CDR3 nucleotides read TGTGCCAGCAGCCCCACGAGACAGGTGGGGCAGTACTTC. This encodes CASSPTRQVGQYF.

The gene calls are TRBV5-1 and TRBJ2-7; 9 nucleotides align to TRBD2. The CDR3 length is 16 residues. V dropped 0 bases and J dropped 1; count of bases not matched to a gene: 5. Germline V gene lookup returns CDR1 SGHRS and CDR2 YFSETQ. The CDR3 protein is CASSLGLLAGSYEQYF. CDR3 DNA: TGCGCCAGCAGCTTGGGGTTGCTAGCGGGATCCTACGAGCAGTACTTC.

In its sample, this clone was seen a few times. V gene TRBV6-5 combines with J gene TRBJ2-3, with 9 bases identical to TRBD2. The CDR3 covers 14 residues. V shed 8 bases and J 1 base; nucleotides not matched to a gene: 4. Germline-derived CDR1 and CDR2 are MNHEY and SVGAGI. This chain's CDR3 is CASLSSGGTDTQYF. CDR3 nucleotides: TGTGCCAGCTTATCTAGCGGGGGCACAGATACGCAGTATTTT.

This chain links TRBV6-5 with TRBJ2-1; D unclear. V lost 6 bases, J lost 6 bases, and 12 bases lay in between. CDR1 and CDR2 from the germline V gene are MNHEY and SVGAGI. The CDR3 sequence is 13 residues long. The CDR3 loop is CASSEAPSNEQFF. CDR3 nucleotides: TGTGCCAGCAGCGAGGCCCCTTCCAATGAGCAGTTCTTC.

The chain has TRBV5-6 and TRBJ1-4; D not resolved. The CDR3 runs to 13 residues. Germline CDR1 is SGHDT and CDR2 is YYEEEE. The germline V and J ends were trimmed by 4 bases and 4 bases, with 8 bases remaining between them. The CDR3 loop is CASSGGLNEKLFF. CDR3 nucleotides: TGTGCCAGCAGCGGCGGGCTTAATGAAAAACTGTTTTTT.

As regards this clone: Other DNA sequences within the sample encode an identical CDR3. The rearrangement uses TRBV11-2 and TRBJ2-7; maybe TRBD1 (5 bases). Germline CDR1 reads SGHAT; CDR2 reads FQNNGV. This CDR3 is 12 amino acids long. With 5 bases removed from V and 3 bases from J, the gap between germline ends came to 8 bases. The CDR3 DNA reads TGTGCCAGCAGCGTCGACAGCTACGAGCAGTACTTC. Its translation: CASSVDSYEQYF.

V is TRBV5-1 and J is TRBJ1-2; 7 bases match TRBD1. This CDR3 spans 14 amino acids. The germline gives CDR1 SGHRS, CDR2 YFSETQ. J lost 10 bases, V lost 4 bases, and 13 bases had no gene match. The CDR3 DNA is TGCGCCAGCAGCGCTTCCGGGACAGAAGATTACTACACCTTC. Translating it yields CASSASGTEDYYTF.

This sequence joins TRBV27 and TRBJ1-5; no reliable D call. The CDR3 is made up of 14 amino acids. Germline lookup yields CDR1 MNHEY and CDR2 SMNVEV (reference sequence). Trimming stripped 6 bases from V and 8 bases from J, with 17 bases between. Written as DNA, the CDR3 is TGTGCCAGCAGATCGTATGGACTAGCGAAGCCCCAGCATTTT. Encoded protein: CASRSYGLAKPQHF.